The TCR beta chain under discussion was sequenced for a study of blood T cell repertoires in COVID-19. Study-wide background: PBMCs, B-cell-depleted T cells, or T cells provided the cDNA or gDNA that made up the material.

Trimming stripped 7 bases from V and 7 bases from J, with 12 bases between. The CDR3 loop spans 13 amino acids. From germline, CDR1 is SGHRS and CDR2 YFSETQ. The protocol was immunoSEQ multiplex PCR, while the TCRdb copy is restricted to in-frame clones and leaves out a portion. Of hundreds of thousands of clones detected, about three quarters appear once; the ten largest clones hold more than 2.5%. The sequencing sample was made of peripheral blood. The V call is TRBV5-1, the J call TRBJ1-6; possible D gene TRBD1, 6 bases. The clonotype was recovered from a woman older than 75 with acute or convalescent COVID-19. In DNA form, the CDR3 reads TGCGCCAGCCAAGAGACAGGAAATTCACCCCTCCACTTT. Its protein product is CASQETGNSPLHF.